This T cell receptor (beta chain) was documented in a study of OX40 agonist ivuxolimab in advanced cancers. Background on the study: Three patients got partial responses; one had hepatocellular carcinoma and two had cutaneous melanoma.

Using immunoSEQ multiplex PCR, the repertoire was profiled, and TCRdb retains in-frame clones only, with some absent. The sample lists 55,000 to 75,000 clones, around 90% occurring once. Study findings and constraints: With doses of 0.1 to 3.0 mg/kg, CD4+ and CD8+ blood T cells had undergone clonal expansion by week 6. Patients who responded partially at 0.1-3.0 mg/kg showed clonal expansion ranking among the lowest.

About this clone itself: The antigen is undetermined.

The CDR3 loop spans 14 amino acids. Germline assignment: CDR1 MRHNA and CDR2 SNTAGT. The germline V and J ends were trimmed by 4 bases and 7 bases, with 14 bases remaining between them. Sequences were derived from CD4+ or CD8+ T cells sorted from blood, sampled in a trial of the OX40 agonist ivuxolimab. The chain joins TRBV6-4 to TRBJ2-1; weak D call: TRBD1 (6 bases). The TCR originated in an adult with an advanced solid tumor such as melanoma, head and neck, liver or kidney cancer. This CDR3 is CASSVQGRSNEQFF. CDR3 nucleotides: TGTGCCAGCAGTGTACAGGGACGGAGTAATGAGCAGTTCTTC.